This is a list of T cell receptor beta chains from one sample in a study of a mutant IDH1 vaccine in newly diagnosed glioma. The table came from immunoSEQ multiplex PCR; TCRdb's copy has only in-frame clones and leaves some out. The sample carries about 69,000 clones, approximately 86% recorded once. What these receptors recognize is not known. Sequenced material: PBMCs, taken from a glioma patient whose treatment included an IDH1 peptide vaccine. The receptors here all came from a young man with glioma. The CDR3 runs from the conserved cysteine through the conserved F or W. The D gene is left open where the match is weak. The size of a clone is reported for some rows only, either as once, few or many, or as a class for expanded clones.

d_call | j_call | cdr3_length | clone_size | v_call | cdr3_aa | cdr3_nt
- | TRBJ2-5 | 11 | - | TRBV20-1 | CSARTSQVQYF | TGCAGTGCTAGGACTTCTCAGGTTCAGTACTTC
- | TRBJ2-5 | 16 | - | TRBV2 | CASSEEWQVPQETQYF | TGTGCCAGCAGTGAAGAGTGGCAGGTCCCTCAAGAGACCCAGTACTTC
- | TRBJ1-2 | 14 | - | TRBV5-5 | CASSLETSFYGYTF | TGTGCCAGCAGCTTGGAGACGTCGTTCTATGGCTACACCTTC
TRBD1 | TRBJ1-2 | 15 | - | TRBV9 | CASSVGDSLNYGYTF | TGTGCCAGCAGCGTAGGGGACAGTCTTAACTATGGCTACACCTTC
- | TRBJ1-2 | 13 | - | TRBV7-9 | CASSLDGGYGYTF | TGTGCCAGCAGCTTAGATGGTGGCTATGGCTACACCTTC
TRBD1 | TRBJ2-3 | 17 | once | TRBV28 | CASSLGGGQGATDTQYF | TGTGCCAGCAGTTTAGGAGGGGGACAGGGGGCGACAGATACGCAGTATTTT
- | TRBJ1-1 | 15 | - | TRBV2 | CASRGPGGVNTEAFF | TGTGCCAGCAGGGGCCCCGGGGGAGTGAACACTGAAGCTTTCTTT
- | TRBJ1-1 | 11 | - | TRBV29-1 | CSVDRGTEAFF | TGCAGCGTTGATAGGGGCACTGAAGCTTTCTTT
- | TRBJ1-5 | 15 | - | TRBV6-1 | CASSGTRQPNQPQHF | TGTGCCAGCAGTGGCACCCGACAGCCTAATCAGCCCCAGCATTTT
- | TRBJ1-6 | 18 | - | TRBV6-1 | CASSELGLGYSYNSPLHF | TGTGCCAGCAGTGAACTCGGGCTGGGGTATTCCTATAATTCACCCCTCCACTTT
- | TRBJ1-2 | 15 | - | TRBV4-3 | CASSQAWTEGYGYTF | TGCGCCAGCAGCCAAGCCTGGACAGAGGGGTATGGCTACACCTTC
TRBD1 | TRBJ2-7 | 15 | once | TRBV28 | CASSLPGTGGLEQYF | TGTGCCAGCAGTTTACCTGGGACAGGGGGCCTCGAGCAGTACTTC
- | TRBJ1-1 | 12 | few | TRBV19 | CASSIISGRAFF | TGTGCCAGTAGTATAATAAGCGGGCGAGCTTTCTTT
- | TRBJ1-5 | 14 | - | TRBV5-8 | CASSLRGYNQPQHF | TGTGCCAGCAGCTTGCGGGGTTACAATCAGCCCCAGCATTTT
- | TRBJ1-6 | 12 | - | TRBV30 | CAYDSFNSPLHF | TGTGCCTATGACAGCTTCAATTCACCCCTCCACTTT
- | TRBJ1-1 | 15 | few | TRBV5-1 | CASSLVGPQAPEAFF | TGCGCCAGCAGCTTGGTGGGGCCCCAGGCTCCTGAAGCTTTCTTT
- | TRBJ1-6 | 16 | - | TRBV5-6 | CASRFTLGSTHSPLHF | TGTGCCAGCAGATTCACTCTAGGTTCAACCCATTCACCCCTCCACTTT
- | TRBJ1-1 | 15 | once | TRBV27 | CASSFNPLWGTEAFF | TGTGCCAGCAGTTTTAACCCGCTATGGGGCACTGAAGCTTTCTTT